These 10 T cell receptor beta chains share one sample of origin, sequenced in a study of response to subunit inactivated influenza vaccine. TCRdb independently ran MiXCR on the RT-PCR reads; one entry per CDR3 protein. The table records a few hundred thousand distinct CDR3 sequences, around 13% of them present only once. Sequences were derived from PBMCs from blood, sampled 11 to 12 days after vaccination. The origin of the receptors is a man in his fifties or sixties who received an inactivated influenza vaccine.

This chain uses TRBV29-1 with TRBJ1-4; a possible D gene is TRBD1 (6 bases). This CDR3 comprises 14 residues. Germline V gene lookup returns CDR1 SQVTM and CDR2 ANQGSEA. The V gene lost 7 bases and the J gene lost 4 bases, with 16 bases spanning the gap. CDR3: CSASLTGFNEKLFF. DNA of the CDR3: TGCAGCGCTAGCCTGACAGGTTTTAATGAAAAACTGTTTTTT. Looking up the rest from reference TRBV29-1 and TRBJ1-4 gives the full variable domain: SAVISQKPSRDICQRGTSLTIQCQVDSQVTMMFWYRQQPGQSLTLIATANQGSEATYESGFVIDKFPISRPNLTFSTLTVSNMSPEDSSIYLCSASLTGFNEKLFFGSGTQLSVL.

V gene TRBV15 combines with J gene TRBJ2-5; 9 positions agree with TRBD2. This CDR3 comprises 17 residues. Trimming removed 0 bases from V and 8 bases from J; junction bases left unmatched: 13. Germline V CDR1 and CDR2: LNHNV, YYDKDF (reference sequence). CDR3 sequence: CATSRDSAGGPVDTQYF. The CDR3 DNA reads as TGTGCCACCAGCAGAGATTCGGCGGGAGGGCCAGTTGACACCCAGTACTTC.

This clonotype was counted a few times. The chain recombines TRBV28 with TRBJ2-3; 7 bases fit TRBD2. V shed 8 bases, J shed 4 bases, and the junction held 12 bases outside the gene matches. This CDR3 has 15 residues. Germline V gives CDR1 MDHEN, CDR2 SYDVKM. The CDR3 protein is CASGRGSGAPDTQYF. The CDR3 region has the DNA TGTGCCAGCGGTCGGGGGAGCGGGGCCCCAGATACGCAGTATTTT.

This clonotype came up a few times. The chain recombines TRBV25-1 with TRBJ1-1, with D perhaps matching TRBD1 (6 bases). V lost 6 bases, J lost 0 bases, and 14 bases lay in between. This CDR3 region has 15 residues. Germline CDR1 MGHDK, CDR2 SYGVNS. The CDR3 region is CASRKVGGMNTEAFF. The CDR3 nucleotides read TGTGCCAGCAGAAAGGTAGGGGGGATGAACACTGAAGCTTTCTTT.

V usage is TRBV9 and J usage is TRBJ2-1, with D uncertain. V was clipped by 1 base and J by 10 bases, with 3 bases between them. Germline CDR1 reads SGDLS; CDR2 reads YYNGEE. There are 10 residues in the CDR3. CDR3 coding DNA: TGTGCCAGCAGCGTACGGGAGCAGTTCTTC. Amino acids: CASSVREQFF.

The genes are TRBV5-6 and TRBJ2-1; the D gene is possibly TRBD1 (5 bases). This CDR3 is 15 amino acids long. The ends were cut back, 1 base at V and 2 bases at J, with 10 bases in the middle. The germline CDR1 and CDR2 sequences are SGHDT and YYEEEE. The CDR3 loop is CASSLWAGPYNEQFF. CDR3 nucleotide sequence: TGTGCCAGCAGCTTGTGGGCAGGGCCCTACAATGAGCAGTTCTTC.

This chain connects TRBV6-2 or TRBV6-3 to TRBJ2-1; no firm D call. The CDR3 runs to 15 residues. Germline loops: CDR1 MNHEY, CDR2 SVGEGT. V was clipped by 8 bases and J by 6 bases, with 20 bases between them. The CDR3 is CASGKQGHKANEQFF. In DNA form, the CDR3 reads TGTGCCAGCGGCAAACAAGGCCACAAGGCCAATGAGCAGTTCTTC.

The chain recombines TRBV20-1 with TRBJ2-1; D may correspond to TRBD1 or TRBD2 (7 bases each). The germline V gene encodes CDR1 DFQATT and CDR2 SNEGSKA (reference sequence). The CDR3 runs to 17 residues. V dropped 4 bases and J dropped 3 bases, with 22 bases sitting between them. CDR3 region: CSAISWGRGPIYNEQFF. CDR3 sequence (DNA): TGCAGTGCTATTAGTTGGGGGAGGGGGCCAATCTACAATGAGCAGTTCTTC.

This clonotype was observed once. The V call is TRBV10-3, the J call TRBJ2-7; 7 bases map to TRBD1. This CDR3 contains 15 residues. Germline loops: CDR1 ENHRY, CDR2 SYGVKD. V trimming: 6 bases; J trimming: 0 bases; junction bases outside the gene matches: 8. The chain's CDR3 is CAIRQTGISSYEQYF. CDR3 bases: TGTGCCATCAGGCAGACAGGGATCAGCTCCTACGAGCAGTACTTC.

This chain links TRBV20-1 with TRBJ2-5, with 9 bases aligning to TRBD2. V trimming: 6 bases; J trimming: 5 bases; junction bases outside the gene matches: 7. The CDR3 extends over 13 amino acids. Germline loops: CDR1 DFQATT, CDR2 SNEGSKA (reference sequence). This chain's CDR3 is CSAGSGGKETQYF. CDR3 bases: TGCAGTGCCGGAAGCGGGGGGAAGGAGACCCAGTACTTC.